Listed below are T cell receptor beta chains from one sample, sequenced in a study of blood T cell repertoires in COVID-19. TCRdb keeps only in-frame clones here, not all; method: immunoSEQ multiplex PCR. The table shows about 300,000 clones, with about four fifths occurring only once. The sequencing sample was made of peripheral blood. All receptors derive from a human donor with COVID-19, enrolled during active disease. The donor label of this sample is uncertain. CDR3s include the opening cysteine and the closing phenylalanine or tryptophan. A D gene is named only where the DNA matches it firmly. Size is stated for part of the rows, as once, few or many counts, or as a class when the clone is expanded.

cdr3_length: 16
j_call: TRBJ2-7
v_call: TRBV18
d_call: TRBD2
clone_size: -
cdr3_aa: CASSPFGRGEGYEQYF

cdr3_length: 20
j_call: TRBJ2-7
v_call: TRBV20-1
d_call: TRBD2
clone_size: -
cdr3_aa: CSASLLSRTSGSQPAYEQYF

cdr3_length: 12
j_call: TRBJ2-7
v_call: TRBV11-3
d_call: -
clone_size: -
cdr3_aa: CASSSVDGKLYF

cdr3_length: 13
j_call: TRBJ1-1
v_call: TRBV18
d_call: -
clone_size: -
cdr3_aa: CASSVQGATEAFF

cdr3_length: 16
j_call: TRBJ2-6
v_call: TRBV28
d_call: TRBD1
clone_size: -
cdr3_aa: CASIPNRGAGANVLTF

cdr3_length: 17
j_call: TRBJ2-1
v_call: TRBV5-6
d_call: TRBD2
clone_size: -
cdr3_aa: CASSLQGLAGGYNEQFF

cdr3_length: 14
j_call: TRBJ2-7
v_call: TRBV5-4
d_call: TRBD2
clone_size: -
cdr3_aa: CASNAAGAIDEQYF

cdr3_length: 16
j_call: TRBJ2-5
v_call: TRBV28
d_call: TRBD1
clone_size: -
cdr3_aa: CASITLAGQGGETQYF

cdr3_length: 13
j_call: TRBJ1-1
v_call: TRBV28
d_call: -
clone_size: few
cdr3_aa: CASRGQPNTEAFF

cdr3_length: 15
j_call: TRBJ2-5
v_call: TRBV6-6
d_call: TRBD2
clone_size: -
cdr3_aa: CASSLLGAGVETQYF

cdr3_length: 15
j_call: TRBJ1-1
v_call: TRBV18
d_call: TRBD1
clone_size: -
cdr3_aa: CASSPRTGENTEAFF

cdr3_length: 15
j_call: TRBJ1-5
v_call: TRBV5-5
d_call: -
clone_size: -
cdr3_aa: CASSLGTGHNQPQHF

cdr3_length: 14
j_call: TRBJ2-2
v_call: TRBV10-3
d_call: TRBD1
clone_size: -
cdr3_aa: CAISGSTGAGELFF

cdr3_length: 15
j_call: TRBJ1-1
v_call: TRBV6-5
d_call: TRBD1
clone_size: once
cdr3_aa: CASSQKQGLNTEAFF

cdr3_length: 14
j_call: TRBJ2-7
v_call: TRBV10-1
d_call: TRBD1
clone_size: once
cdr3_aa: CASSRTGATYEQYF

cdr3_length: 14
j_call: TRBJ1-2
v_call: TRBV10-3
d_call: -
clone_size: -
cdr3_aa: CAISESGPNYGYTF

cdr3_length: 17
j_call: TRBJ2-2
v_call: TRBV27
d_call: TRBD2
clone_size: once
cdr3_aa: CASSPGLGASTTGELFF

cdr3_length: 14
j_call: TRBJ2-7
v_call: TRBV18
d_call: TRBD1
clone_size: -
cdr3_aa: CASSSGQGGREQYF

cdr3_length: 16
j_call: TRBJ1-1
v_call: TRBV18
d_call: -
clone_size: -
cdr3_aa: CASSLRVGGIGTEAFF

cdr3_length: 15
j_call: TRBJ2-5
v_call: TRBV7-2
d_call: TRBD2
clone_size: -
cdr3_aa: CASSLAGTSGETQYF

cdr3_length: 16
j_call: TRBJ2-3
v_call: TRBV2
d_call: TRBD1
clone_size: -
cdr3_aa: CASRDRGRDPGDTQYF

cdr3_length: 13
j_call: TRBJ2-5
v_call: TRBV15
d_call: -
clone_size: -
cdr3_aa: CATSRAGQETQYF

cdr3_length: 14
j_call: TRBJ2-2
v_call: TRBV11-2
d_call: TRBD1
clone_size: few
cdr3_aa: CASSLNRGAGELFF

cdr3_length: 14
j_call: TRBJ1-5
v_call: TRBV19
d_call: -
clone_size: -
cdr3_aa: CASSQSNSNQPQHF

cdr3_length: 11
j_call: TRBJ1-1
v_call: TRBV6-5
d_call: -
clone_size: once
cdr3_aa: CASGRGTEAFF

cdr3_length: 14
j_call: TRBJ1-1
v_call: TRBV5-5
d_call: TRBD1
clone_size: -
cdr3_aa: CASSRQGMNTEAFF

cdr3_length: 14
j_call: TRBJ1-1
v_call: TRBV27
d_call: TRBD1
clone_size: -
cdr3_aa: CASSLSGTGNEAFF

cdr3_length: 13
j_call: TRBJ1-1
v_call: TRBV5-4
d_call: -
clone_size: -
cdr3_aa: CASSLIGGTEAFF

cdr3_length: 15
j_call: TRBJ2-7
v_call: TRBV11-2
d_call: TRBD2
clone_size: -
cdr3_aa: CASSLGLAGFYEQYF

cdr3_length: 16
j_call: TRBJ2-7
v_call: TRBV10-3
d_call: TRBD1
clone_size: -
cdr3_aa: CAITEQGALPNYEQYF

cdr3_length: 14
j_call: TRBJ1-3
v_call: TRBV7-9
d_call: -
clone_size: -
cdr3_aa: CASSLVVSGNTIYF

cdr3_length: 13
j_call: TRBJ1-1
v_call: TRBV29-1
d_call: -
clone_size: -
cdr3_aa: CSVDPERDTEAFF

cdr3_length: 14
j_call: TRBJ2-2
v_call: TRBV7-9
d_call: -
clone_size: -
cdr3_aa: CASSLDMSTGELFF

cdr3_length: 15
j_call: TRBJ2-6
v_call: TRBV28
d_call: -
clone_size: -
cdr3_aa: CASRPGLSGANVLTF

cdr3_length: 16
j_call: TRBJ2-4
v_call: TRBV5-1
d_call: TRBD2
clone_size: -
cdr3_aa: CASSSGLAGERDIQYF

cdr3_length: 15
j_call: TRBJ2-6
v_call: TRBV19
d_call: TRBD1
clone_size: -
cdr3_aa: CASSDRHSGANVLTF

cdr3_length: 16
j_call: TRBJ2-5
v_call: TRBV5-6
d_call: TRBD1
clone_size: -
cdr3_aa: CASSSRTGLLPETQYF

cdr3_length: 14
j_call: TRBJ1-2
v_call: TRBV20-1
d_call: TRBD1
clone_size: -
cdr3_aa: CSASRRGRDYGYTF

cdr3_length: 14
j_call: TRBJ1-5
v_call: TRBV19
d_call: TRBD1
clone_size: once
cdr3_aa: CASSITGVGQPQHF

cdr3_length: 15
j_call: TRBJ2-5
v_call: TRBV7-2
d_call: TRBD2
clone_size: -
cdr3_aa: CASSRDWGGQETQYF

cdr3_length: 14
j_call: TRBJ2-3
v_call: TRBV6-5
d_call: -
clone_size: once
cdr3_aa: CASRTEGGTDTQYF

cdr3_length: 14
j_call: TRBJ1-2
v_call: TRBV28
d_call: -
clone_size: -
cdr3_aa: CASSLNQANYGYTF

cdr3_length: 17
j_call: TRBJ1-5
v_call: TRBV6-2/TRBV6-3
d_call: TRBD1
clone_size: once
cdr3_aa: CASSSGTGVWADQPQHF

cdr3_length: 14
j_call: TRBJ2-7
v_call: TRBV4-3
d_call: TRBD1
clone_size: -
cdr3_aa: CASSQDRTGYEQYF

cdr3_length: 13
j_call: TRBJ2-2
v_call: TRBV6-5
d_call: TRBD2
clone_size: -
cdr3_aa: CASGRVDTGELFF

cdr3_length: 13
j_call: TRBJ1-1
v_call: TRBV6-5
d_call: -
clone_size: -
cdr3_aa: CASRGSLNTEAFF

cdr3_length: 14
j_call: TRBJ1-2
v_call: TRBV27
d_call: TRBD1
clone_size: -
cdr3_aa: CASSLVTGQGGYTF

cdr3_length: 17
j_call: TRBJ2-1
v_call: TRBV18
d_call: -
clone_size: -
cdr3_aa: CASSSLEGLLSYNEQFF

cdr3_length: 18
j_call: TRBJ2-7
v_call: TRBV7-3
d_call: TRBD2
clone_size: -
cdr3_aa: CASSLKAGGLADFYEQYF

cdr3_length: 16
j_call: TRBJ2-3
v_call: TRBV5-1
d_call: TRBD2
clone_size: -
cdr3_aa: CASSLGAAGGTDTQYF

cdr3_length: 15
j_call: TRBJ2-3
v_call: TRBV18
d_call: -
clone_size: -
cdr3_aa: CASSFFQISTDTQYF

cdr3_length: 11
j_call: TRBJ2-7
v_call: TRBV12-3/TRBV12-4
d_call: TRBD2
clone_size: -
cdr3_aa: CARGDLYEQYF

cdr3_length: 13
j_call: TRBJ2-7
v_call: TRBV5-1
d_call: -
clone_size: once
cdr3_aa: CASSLVLADEQYF

cdr3_length: 12
j_call: TRBJ1-2
v_call: TRBV30
d_call: -
clone_size: -
cdr3_aa: CACHRLDYGYTF